A selection of T cell receptor beta chains follows, all from one sample in a study of cytomegalovirus exposure and HLA in healthy donors. Measured with immunoSEQ multiplex PCR; TCRdb has only the in-frame clones, and not every one. The sample lists 150,000 to 200,000 clones; roughly 72% were seen once. Sample: PBMCs. These receptor sequences come from a woman aged 30 to 39 in good health and CMV-seropositive. Each CDR3 is given with its conserved first and last residue. The order of the fields is J gene, D gene, clone size, V gene, CDR3 protein, CDR3 DNA. D genes are given only for firm matches. Some rows mark clone size as missing; the rest say once, few, many or name a class of expanded clone.

j_gene: TRBJ1-6; d_gene: TRBD1; abundance: .; v_gene: TRBV30; CDR3aa: CAWPNPRDRGKHNSPLHF; CDR3nt: TGTGCCTGGCCCAACCCGAGGGACAGGGGGAAACATAATTCACCCCTCCACTTT
j_gene: TRBJ1-1; d_gene: .; abundance: .; v_gene: TRBV28; CDR3aa: CASSFAGDEDTEAFF; CDR3nt: TGTGCCAGCAGTTTTGCAGGGGATGAGGACACTGAAGCTTTCTTT
j_gene: TRBJ1-2; d_gene: TRBD1; abundance: few; v_gene: TRBV6-1; CDR3aa: CASSGDREGYTF; CDR3nt: TGTGCCAGCAGTGGAGACAGGGAGGGCTACACCTTC
j_gene: TRBJ1-3; d_gene: .; abundance: .; v_gene: TRBV6-5; CDR3aa: CASSPTRTSGNTIYF; CDR3nt: TGTGCCAGCAGTCCCACACGGACAAGTGGAAACACCATATATTTT
j_gene: TRBJ1-2; d_gene: .; abundance: .; v_gene: TRBV27; CDR3aa: CASSLRGVYGYTF; CDR3nt: TGTGCCAGCAGTTTACGGGGGGTCTATGGCTACACCTTC
j_gene: TRBJ2-3; d_gene: .; abundance: few; v_gene: TRBV7-2; CDR3aa: CASSLMAGTITDTQYF; CDR3nt: TGTGCCAGCAGCTTAATGGCGGGGACGATCACAGATACGCAGTATTTT
j_gene: TRBJ1-1; d_gene: TRBD1; abundance: .; v_gene: TRBV7-9; CDR3aa: CASSSSITGARGNTEAFF; CDR3nt: TGTGCCAGCAGCTCAAGCATAACAGGGGCGAGGGGAAACACTGAAGCTTTCTTT
j_gene: TRBJ2-3; d_gene: TRBD2; abundance: once; v_gene: TRBV7-2; CDR3aa: CASSPWTSATDTQYF; CDR3nt: TGTGCCAGCAGCCCCTGGACTAGTGCCACAGATACGCAGTATTTT
j_gene: TRBJ1-5; d_gene: .; abundance: .; v_gene: TRBV5-8; CDR3aa: CASSLAGLSNQPQHF; CDR3nt: TGTGCCAGCAGCTTGGCAGGACTTAGCAATCAGCCCCAGCATTTT
j_gene: TRBJ1-1; d_gene: .; abundance: .; v_gene: TRBV9; CDR3aa: CASSVGWGGDTEAFF; CDR3nt: TGTGCCAGCAGCGTAGGCTGGGGGGGGGACACTGAAGCTTTCTTT
j_gene: TRBJ1-5; d_gene: .; abundance: .; v_gene: TRBV30; CDR3aa: CAWSGHNQPQHF; CDR3nt: TGTGCCTGGAGTGGTCACAATCAGCCCCAGCATTTT
j_gene: TRBJ1-2; d_gene: TRBD1; abundance: once; v_gene: TRBV4-3; CDR3aa: CASSYGQGNYGYTF; CDR3nt: TGCGCCAGCAGCTACGGACAGGGAAACTATGGCTACACCTTC
j_gene: TRBJ2-5; d_gene: .; abundance: .; v_gene: TRBV30; CDR3aa: CAWTRFLAPQETQYF; CDR3nt: TGTGCCTGGACCCGATTTTTGGCCCCTCAAGAGACCCAGTACTTC
j_gene: TRBJ2-1; d_gene: TRBD2; abundance: .; v_gene: TRBV11-2; CDR3aa: CASSPGLDNEQFF; CDR3nt: TGTGCCAGCAGCCCAGGACTAGACAATGAGCAGTTCTTC
j_gene: TRBJ1-2; d_gene: .; abundance: .; v_gene: TRBV7-2; CDR3aa: CASSSRQISNYGYTF; CDR3nt: TGTGCCAGCAGCTCTCGACAGATATCTAACTATGGCTACACCTTC
j_gene: TRBJ1-2; d_gene: TRBD1; abundance: .; v_gene: TRBV19; CDR3aa: CASSIGLWDRLTFVYNGYTF; CDR3nt: TGTGCCAGTAGTATCGGTTTATGGGACAGATTAACTTTCGTCTACAATGGCTACACCTTC
j_gene: TRBJ2-1; d_gene: TRBD1; abundance: once; v_gene: TRBV30; CDR3aa: CAWSETGGREQFF; CDR3nt: TGTGCCTGGAGTGAGACAGGGGGCCGGGAGCAGTTCTTC
j_gene: TRBJ2-7; d_gene: TRBD1; abundance: .; v_gene: TRBV18; CDR3aa: CASSALQGADEQYF; CDR3nt: TGTGCCAGCTCAGCACTACAGGGGGCGGACGAGCAGTACTTC
j_gene: TRBJ2-7; d_gene: .; abundance: .; v_gene: TRBV18; CDR3aa: CASSPGLDSSYEQYF; CDR3nt: TGTGCCAGCTCACCTGGACTCGATAGCTCCTACGAGCAGTACTTC
j_gene: TRBJ1-2; d_gene: TRBD1; abundance: few; v_gene: TRBV28; CDR3aa: CASGMTGVGGYTF; CDR3nt: TGTGCCAGCGGAATGACAGGGGTCGGGGGCTACACCTTC
j_gene: TRBJ2-6; d_gene: .; abundance: .; v_gene: TRBV7-2; CDR3aa: CAKSTSGANVLTF; CDR3nt: TGTGCGAAGAGTACCTCTGGGGCCAACGTCCTGACTTTC
j_gene: TRBJ2-7; d_gene: TRBD1; abundance: .; v_gene: TRBV2; CDR3aa: CASRGDSPYEQYF; CDR3nt: TGTGCCAGCAGAGGGGACAGCCCTTACGAGCAGTACTTC
j_gene: TRBJ1-1; d_gene: .; abundance: .; v_gene: TRBV2; CDR3aa: CASSGGGSTEAFF; CDR3nt: TGTGCCAGCAGTGGAGGTGGGAGCACTGAAGCTTTCTTT
j_gene: TRBJ2-1; d_gene: .; abundance: .; v_gene: TRBV30; CDR3aa: CAWSQSRRPSYNEQFF; CDR3nt: TGTGCCTGGAGCCAGTCCCGGAGGCCCTCCTACAATGAGCAGTTCTTC
j_gene: TRBJ1-2; d_gene: .; abundance: .; v_gene: TRBV29-1; CDR3aa: CSVDQGFTSIFYGYTF; CDR3nt: TGCAGCGTGGATCAGGGTTTTACCTCTATTTTCTATGGCTACACCTTC
j_gene: TRBJ1-1; d_gene: .; abundance: .; v_gene: TRBV30; CDR3aa: CAWSVRGLFGEAFF; CDR3nt: TGTGCCTGGAGTGTTAGGGGACTCTTCGGGGAAGCTTTCTTT
j_gene: TRBJ1-5; d_gene: TRBD1; abundance: .; v_gene: TRBV6-1; CDR3aa: CASSVRGTGSSNQPQHF; CDR3nt: TGTGCCAGCAGTGTTAGGGGGACAGGGTCGAGCAATCAGCCCCAGCATTTT
j_gene: TRBJ2-7; d_gene: TRBD2; abundance: .; v_gene: TRBV4-3; CDR3aa: CASSPRRGRADEQYF; CDR3nt: TGCGCCAGCAGCCCACGTCGGGGGAGGGCCGACGAGCAGTACTTC
j_gene: TRBJ2-7; d_gene: TRBD2; abundance: .; v_gene: TRBV14; CDR3aa: CASSLGLAGTYEQYF; CDR3nt: TGTGCCAGCAGCCTGGGACTAGCGGGGACCTACGAGCAGTACTTC
j_gene: TRBJ2-7; d_gene: TRBD2; abundance: .; v_gene: TRBV7-9; CDR3aa: CASSLAGGPYEQYF; CDR3nt: TGTGCCAGCAGCCTAGCGGGAGGGCCTTACGAGCAGTACTTC
j_gene: TRBJ2-3; d_gene: TRBD1; abundance: .; v_gene: TRBV7-8; CDR3aa: CASSLAPTGGTSTDTQYF; CDR3nt: TGTGCCAGCAGCTTAGCACCTACAGGGGGAACTAGCACAGATACGCAGTATTTT
j_gene: TRBJ1-1; d_gene: TRBD1; abundance: .; v_gene: TRBV9; CDR3aa: CASSIQGQATEAFF; CDR3nt: TGTGCCAGCAGCATACAGGGACAGGCCACTGAAGCTTTCTTT
j_gene: TRBJ1-3; d_gene: .; abundance: .; v_gene: TRBV30; CDR3aa: CACIRGRGISGNTIYF; CDR3nt: TGTGCCTGCATTAGGGGCAGGGGAATTTCTGGAAACACCATATATTTT
j_gene: TRBJ2-7; d_gene: TRBD1; abundance: .; v_gene: TRBV18; CDR3aa: CASSQIGTGVIEQYF; CDR3nt: TGTGCCAGCTCCCAAATTGGGACAGGAGTTATCGAGCAGTACTTC
j_gene: TRBJ2-7; d_gene: TRBD1; abundance: .; v_gene: TRBV18; CDR3aa: CASSPVQGAMAYEQYF; CDR3nt: TGTGCCAGCTCACCCGTCCAGGGGGCCATGGCCTACGAGCAGTACTTC
j_gene: TRBJ1-1; d_gene: TRBD1; abundance: .; v_gene: TRBV30; CDR3aa: CAWSIAGGNTEAFF; CDR3nt: TGTGCCTGGAGCATTGCAGGGGGAAACACTGAAGCTTTCTTT
j_gene: TRBJ1-2; d_gene: .; abundance: .; v_gene: TRBV7-2; CDR3aa: CASSPTGINYGYTF; CDR3nt: TGTGCCAGCAGCCCTACAGGAATCAACTATGGCTACACCTTC
j_gene: TRBJ2-3; d_gene: TRBD1; abundance: .; v_gene: TRBV29-1; CDR3aa: CSVALLRGTGTDTQYF; CDR3nt: TGCAGCGTGGCGCTCCTTAGAGGGACAGGCACAGATACGCAGTATTTT
j_gene: TRBJ2-3; d_gene: .; abundance: .; v_gene: TRBV30; CDR3aa: CAWSSGVSTDTQYF; CDR3nt: TGTGCCTGGAGTTCCGGGGTGTCTACAGATACGCAGTATTTT
j_gene: TRBJ2-3; d_gene: .; abundance: .; v_gene: TRBV7-2; CDR3aa: CASSSPGGIDTQYF; CDR3nt: TGTGCCAGCAGCTCTCCAGGGGGGATAGATACGCAGTATTTT
j_gene: TRBJ2-7; d_gene: TRBD1; abundance: .; v_gene: TRBV6-5; CDR3aa: CASSTGQGAYEQYF; CDR3nt: TGTGCCAGCAGTACTGGACAGGGCGCCTACGAGCAGTACTTC
j_gene: TRBJ1-1; d_gene: TRBD1; abundance: .; v_gene: TRBV7-9; CDR3aa: CASSPRQGWVNTEAFF; CDR3nt: TGTGCCAGCAGCCCTCGACAGGGGTGGGTGAACACTGAAGCTTTCTTT
j_gene: TRBJ2-7; d_gene: TRBD1; abundance: .; v_gene: TRBV7-8; CDR3aa: CASSSPDRGSCEQYF; CDR3nt: TGTGCCAGCAGCTCCCCAGACAGGGGCTCCTGCGAGCAGTACTTC
j_gene: TRBJ2-7; d_gene: TRBD1; abundance: .; v_gene: TRBV7-9; CDR3aa: CASSLDRGPNEQYF; CDR3nt: TGTGCCAGCAGCTTGGACAGGGGGCCCAACGAGCAGTACTTC
j_gene: TRBJ1-5; d_gene: .; abundance: .; v_gene: TRBV19; CDR3aa: CASSIVQGNQPQHF; CDR3nt: TGTGCCAGTAGTATAGTGCAGGGCAATCAGCCCCAGCATTTT
j_gene: TRBJ2-3; d_gene: TRBD1; abundance: .; v_gene: TRBV30; CDR3aa: CAWSGQGSRADTQYF; CDR3nt: TGTGCCTGGAGTGGACAGGGGAGTCGGGCAGATACGCAGTATTTT
j_gene: TRBJ2-1; d_gene: .; abundance: once; v_gene: TRBV18; CDR3aa: CASSPFAGAGNEQFF; CDR3nt: TGTGCCAGCTCACCATTCGCGGGGGCCGGAAATGAGCAGTTCTTC
j_gene: TRBJ2-3; d_gene: TRBD2; abundance: .; v_gene: TRBV7-2; CDR3aa: CASSFPGLAGDTQYF; CDR3nt: TGTGCCAGCAGCTTCCCGGGACTAGCGGGGGATACGCAGTATTTT
j_gene: TRBJ1-1; d_gene: TRBD1; abundance: .; v_gene: TRBV10-2; CDR3aa: CASSRQGNTEAFF; CDR3nt: TGCGCCAGCAGTCGACAGGGGAACACTGAAGCTTTCTTT
j_gene: TRBJ2-3; d_gene: .; abundance: once; v_gene: TRBV11-2; CDR3aa: CASSLLRGSSTDTQYF; CDR3nt: TGTGCCAGCAGCTTACTCCGAGGCTCTAGCACAGATACGCAGTATTTT
j_gene: TRBJ1-6; d_gene: TRBD1; abundance: .; v_gene: TRBV6-6; CDR3aa: CASSYLPGQGNSPLHF; CDR3nt: TGTGCCAGCAGTTACCTCCCGGGACAGGGGAATTCACCCCTCCACTTT
j_gene: TRBJ2-1; d_gene: TRBD2; abundance: .; v_gene: TRBV5-4; CDR3aa: CASSLGGGSGNYNEQFF; CDR3nt: TGTGCCAGCAGCTTGGGCGGGGGAAGCGGCAACTACAATGAGCAGTTCTTC
j_gene: TRBJ1-1; d_gene: .; abundance: .; v_gene: TRBV7-2; CDR3aa: CASSLGRALNTEAFF; CDR3nt: TGTGCCAGCAGCTTGGGGAGGGCTTTGAACACTGAAGCTTTCTTT
j_gene: TRBJ1-4; d_gene: TRBD1; abundance: .; v_gene: TRBV2; CDR3aa: CASRGQFNEKLFF; CDR3nt: TGTGCCAGCAGGGGACAGTTTAATGAAAAACTGTTTTTT
j_gene: TRBJ1-4; d_gene: .; abundance: .; v_gene: TRBV29-1; CDR3aa: CSVDSGTNEKLFF; CDR3nt: TGCAGCGTTGATTCAGGGACTAATGAAAAACTGTTTTTT
j_gene: TRBJ1-1; d_gene: .; abundance: few; v_gene: TRBV25-1; CDR3aa: CASSPMEGPTLDTEAFF; CDR3nt: TGTGCCAGCAGTCCAATGGAGGGACCCACGTTGGACACTGAAGCTTTCTTT
j_gene: TRBJ2-6; d_gene: TRBD1; abundance: .; v_gene: TRBV27; CDR3aa: CASSTGTGFSGANVLTF; CDR3nt: TGTGCCAGCAGTACCGGGACAGGATTTTCTGGGGCCAACGTCCTGACTTTC